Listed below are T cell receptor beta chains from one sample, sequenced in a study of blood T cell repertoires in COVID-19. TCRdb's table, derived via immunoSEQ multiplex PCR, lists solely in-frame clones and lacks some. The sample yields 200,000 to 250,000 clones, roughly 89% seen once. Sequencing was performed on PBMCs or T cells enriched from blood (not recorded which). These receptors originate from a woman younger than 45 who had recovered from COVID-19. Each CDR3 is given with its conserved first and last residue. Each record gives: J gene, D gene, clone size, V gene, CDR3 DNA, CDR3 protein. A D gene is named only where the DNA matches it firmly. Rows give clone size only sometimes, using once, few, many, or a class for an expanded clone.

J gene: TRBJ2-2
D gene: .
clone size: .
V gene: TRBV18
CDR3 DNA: TGTGCCAGCTCCCGGCTGTCGGGGAGAAACGGGGAGCTGTTTTTT
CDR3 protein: CASSRLSGRNGELFF

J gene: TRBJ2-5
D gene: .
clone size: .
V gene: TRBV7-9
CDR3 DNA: TGTGCCAGCAGTCGAGGGAGGGAGACCCAGTACTTC
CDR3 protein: CASSRGRETQYF

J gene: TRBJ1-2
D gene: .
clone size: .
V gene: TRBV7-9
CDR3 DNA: TGTGCCAGCAGCTTAGGGGCGGACTACTATGGCTACACCTTC
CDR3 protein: CASSLGADYYGYTF

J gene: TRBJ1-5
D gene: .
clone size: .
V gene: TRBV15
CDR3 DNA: TGTGCCACCAGCCTGAGTCAGGGCGATCAGCCCCAGCATTTT
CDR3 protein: CATSLSQGDQPQHF

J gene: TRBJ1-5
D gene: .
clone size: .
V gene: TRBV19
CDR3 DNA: TGTGCCAGTAGGTATAGCAATCAGCCCCAGCATTTT
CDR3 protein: CASRYSNQPQHF

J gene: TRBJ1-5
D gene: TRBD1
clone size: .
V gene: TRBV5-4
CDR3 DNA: TGTGCCAGCAGCTACGGACAGGATCAGCCCCAGCATTTT
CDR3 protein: CASSYGQDQPQHF

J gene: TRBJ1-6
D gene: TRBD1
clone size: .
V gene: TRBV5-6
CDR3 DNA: TGTGCCAGCAGCTTAAGGACAGGGCTCTATAATTCACCCCTCCACTTT
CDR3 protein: CASSLRTGLYNSPLHF

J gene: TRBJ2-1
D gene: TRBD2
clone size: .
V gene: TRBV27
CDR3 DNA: TGTGCCAGCAGCCGGTGGGCGGGAGCGACTGAGCAGTTCTTC
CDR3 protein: CASSRWAGATEQFF

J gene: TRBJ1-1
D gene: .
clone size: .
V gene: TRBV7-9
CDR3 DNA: TGTGCCAGCAGCTGGGAGGGGAAGATGAACACTGAAGCTTTCTTT
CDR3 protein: CASSWEGKMNTEAFF

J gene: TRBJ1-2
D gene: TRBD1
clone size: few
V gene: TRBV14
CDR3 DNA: TGTGCCAGCAGCCGGACAGGATTGAACTATGGCTACACCTTC
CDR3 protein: CASSRTGLNYGYTF

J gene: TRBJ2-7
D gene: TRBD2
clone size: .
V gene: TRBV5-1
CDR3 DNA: TGCGCCAGCAGCTTTGATTCGGGGGGCTACGAGCAGTACTTC
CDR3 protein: CASSFDSGGYEQYF

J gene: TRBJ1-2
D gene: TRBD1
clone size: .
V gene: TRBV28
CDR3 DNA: TGTGCCAGCAGCCCCTCGGGACAGGAAAACTATGGCTACACCTTC
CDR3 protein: CASSPSGQENYGYTF

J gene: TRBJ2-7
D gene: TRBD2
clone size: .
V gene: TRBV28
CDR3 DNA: TGTGCCAGCAGTGGACTAGCGGGAGCCTACGAGCAGTACTTC
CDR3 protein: CASSGLAGAYEQYF

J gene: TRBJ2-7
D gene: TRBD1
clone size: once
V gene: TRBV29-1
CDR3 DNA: TGCAGCGTTGAAGGAGCCCAGGGACAGGGGCATTACTACGAGCAGTACTTC
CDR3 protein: CSVEGAQGQGHYYEQYF

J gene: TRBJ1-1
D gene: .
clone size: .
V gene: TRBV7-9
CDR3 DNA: TGTGCCAGCAGCTCCCCAGGGGATCAAACTGAAGCTTTCTTT
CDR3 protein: CASSSPGDQTEAFF

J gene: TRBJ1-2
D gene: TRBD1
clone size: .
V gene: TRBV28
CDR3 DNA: TGTGCCAGCAGCTTGCTACAGGGGGCGTCGGGGTATGGCTACACCTTC
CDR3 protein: CASSLLQGASGYGYTF

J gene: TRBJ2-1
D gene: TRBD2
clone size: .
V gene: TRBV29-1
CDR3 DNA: TGCAGCGTCCAACTAGCGGGAGGGGTTCATGAGCAGTTCTTC
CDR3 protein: CSVQLAGGVHEQFF

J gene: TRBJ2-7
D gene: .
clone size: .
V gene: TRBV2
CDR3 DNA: TGTGCCAGCAGTGAAGCCGCGGGAAGAGCTCACGAGCAGTACTTC
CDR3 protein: CASSEAAGRAHEQYF

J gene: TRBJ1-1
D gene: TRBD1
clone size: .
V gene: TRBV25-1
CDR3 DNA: TGTGCCAGCATCCCGGGACAGGAAATGAGGGTCAACACTGAAGCTTTCTTT
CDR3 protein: CASIPGQEMRVNTEAFF

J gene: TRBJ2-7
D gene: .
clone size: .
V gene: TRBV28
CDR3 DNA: TGTGCCACCTGGAGGGCGGGTGCTACCTACGAGCAGTACTTC
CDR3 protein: CATWRAGATYEQYF

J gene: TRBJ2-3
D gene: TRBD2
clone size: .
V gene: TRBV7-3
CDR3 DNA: TGTGCCAGCAGCCCCGTAGCGGGAGCGGCAGATACGCAGTATTTT
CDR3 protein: CASSPVAGAADTQYF

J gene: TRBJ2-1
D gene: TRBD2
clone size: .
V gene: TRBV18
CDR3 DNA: TGTGCCAGCTCACAGCGGGAGAATGAGCAGTTCTTC
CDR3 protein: CASSQRENEQFF

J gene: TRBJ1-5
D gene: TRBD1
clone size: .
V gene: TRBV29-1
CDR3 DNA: TGCAGCGGAGGAGGGGGCGAGGGTCAGCCCCAGCATTTT
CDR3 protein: CSGGGGEGQPQHF

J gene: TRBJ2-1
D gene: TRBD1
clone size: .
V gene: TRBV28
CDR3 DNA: TGTGCCAGCAGTAGCGGACAGGTGTCCTACAATGAGCAGTTCTTC
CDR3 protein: CASSSGQVSYNEQFF

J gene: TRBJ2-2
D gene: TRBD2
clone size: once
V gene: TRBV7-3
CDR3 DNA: TGTGCCAGCAGCCTGGGACTAGCGGCCGGGGAGCTGTTTTTT
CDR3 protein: CASSLGLAAGELFF

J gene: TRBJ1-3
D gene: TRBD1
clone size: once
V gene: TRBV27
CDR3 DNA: TGTGCCAGCAGCCTGGACAGGGACTCTGGAAACACCATATATTTT
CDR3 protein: CASSLDRDSGNTIYF

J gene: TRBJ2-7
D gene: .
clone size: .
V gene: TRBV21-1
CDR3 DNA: TGTGCCAGCAGCAAAGGTGGGAGAACCTACGAGCAGTACTTC
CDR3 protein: CASSKGGRTYEQYF

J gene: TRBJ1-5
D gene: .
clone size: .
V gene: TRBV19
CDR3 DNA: TGTGCCAGTAGCCCGCGTCGGGGGAAGGTTAGCAATCAGCCCCAGCATTTT
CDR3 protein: CASSPRRGKVSNQPQHF

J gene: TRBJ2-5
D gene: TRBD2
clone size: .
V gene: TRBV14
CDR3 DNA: TGTGCCAGCAGCCAAGATCGGCGACTAGCGGGAGGTCGGGAGACCCAGTACTTC
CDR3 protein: CASSQDRRLAGGRETQYF

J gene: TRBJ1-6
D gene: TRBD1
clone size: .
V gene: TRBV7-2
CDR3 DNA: TGTGCCAGCAGCTTAAGCCCCCCACAGGGGGCGTCAGGATCACCCCTCCACTTT
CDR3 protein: CASSLSPPQGASGSPLHF

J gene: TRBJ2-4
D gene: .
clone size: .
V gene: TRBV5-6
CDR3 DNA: TGTGCCAGCAGCGGGGCTGAAGCTACCAAAAACATTCAGTACTTC
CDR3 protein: CASSGAEATKNIQYF

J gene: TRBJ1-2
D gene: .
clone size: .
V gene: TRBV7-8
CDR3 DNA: TGTGCCAGCAGCTTAGGCAGGAATTATGGCTACACCTTC
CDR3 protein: CASSLGRNYGYTF

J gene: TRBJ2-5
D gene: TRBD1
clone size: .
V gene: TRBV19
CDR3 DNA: TGTGCCAGTAGCGCGCAGGGGGCCGGCGAGGAGACCCAGTACTTC
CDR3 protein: CASSAQGAGEETQYF

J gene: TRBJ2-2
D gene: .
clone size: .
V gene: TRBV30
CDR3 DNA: TGTGCCTGGACCTTCTACACCGGGGAGCTGTTTTTT
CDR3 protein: CAWTFYTGELFF

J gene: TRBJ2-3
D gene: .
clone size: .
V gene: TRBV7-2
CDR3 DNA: TGTGCCAGCAGCGACTTTAGGACAGATACGCAGTATTTT
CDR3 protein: CASSDFRTDTQYF

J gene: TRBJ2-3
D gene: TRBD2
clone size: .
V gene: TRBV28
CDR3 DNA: TGTGCCAGCAGCACCGGGACTAGCGGGAGGACAGATACGCAGTATTTT
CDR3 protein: CASSTGTSGRTDTQYF

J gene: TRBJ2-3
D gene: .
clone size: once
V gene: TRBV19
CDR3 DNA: TGTGCCAGTAGTGCAGGGTTATCGGGCACAGATACGCAGTATTTT
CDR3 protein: CASSAGLSGTDTQYF

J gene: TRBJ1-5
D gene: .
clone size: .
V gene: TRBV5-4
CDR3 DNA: TGTGCCAGCAGCTTGCAGGGCGGGGGTCAGCCCCAGCATTTT
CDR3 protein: CASSLQGGGQPQHF

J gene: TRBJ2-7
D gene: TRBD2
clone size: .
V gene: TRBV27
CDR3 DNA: TGTGCCAGCAGTAGAGCGGGATCTGATAGCTACGAGCAGTACTTC
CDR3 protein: CASSRAGSDSYEQYF

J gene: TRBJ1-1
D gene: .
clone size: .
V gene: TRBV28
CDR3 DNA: TGTGCCAGCAGTTTAGCCCCCCGGAGGACGGAAGCTTTCTTT
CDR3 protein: CASSLAPRRTEAFF

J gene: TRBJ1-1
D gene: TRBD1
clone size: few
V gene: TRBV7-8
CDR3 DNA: TGTGCCAGCAGCTTAGGTCCTCGGACAGGAAAAGGCACTGAAGCTTTCTTT
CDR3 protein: CASSLGPRTGKGTEAFF

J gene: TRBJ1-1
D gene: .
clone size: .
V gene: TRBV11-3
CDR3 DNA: TGTGCCAGCAGTCAAGATGGGGGGGCAGGTACTGAAGCTTTCTTT
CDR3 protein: CASSQDGGAGTEAFF

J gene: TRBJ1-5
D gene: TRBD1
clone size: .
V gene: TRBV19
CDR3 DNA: TGTGCCAGTACCCCATGGGGCAGGGGGAAGTACGGTCAGCCCCAGCATTTT
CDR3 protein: CASTPWGRGKYGQPQHF

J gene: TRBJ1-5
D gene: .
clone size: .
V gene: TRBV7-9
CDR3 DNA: TGTGCCAGCAGCCCCTCGAATCAGCCCCAGCATTTT
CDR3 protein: CASSPSNQPQHF

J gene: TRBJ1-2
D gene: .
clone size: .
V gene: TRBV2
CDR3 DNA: TGTGCCAGCAGCCCCCCGGGGGGTAACTATGGCTACACCTTC
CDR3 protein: CASSPPGGNYGYTF

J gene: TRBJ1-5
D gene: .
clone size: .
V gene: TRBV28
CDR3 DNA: TGTGCCAGCAGTTTTCAGGGGAGCGGCAATCAGCCCCAGCATTTT
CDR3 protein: CASSFQGSGNQPQHF

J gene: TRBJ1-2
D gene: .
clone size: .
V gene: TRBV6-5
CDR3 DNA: TGTGCCAGCGGGGGGAACTATGGCTACACCTTC
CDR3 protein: CASGGNYGYTF

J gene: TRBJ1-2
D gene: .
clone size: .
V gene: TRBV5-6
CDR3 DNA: TGTGCCAGCAGCTTGGGCCCAGATAACTATGGCTACACCTTC
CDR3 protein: CASSLGPDNYGYTF

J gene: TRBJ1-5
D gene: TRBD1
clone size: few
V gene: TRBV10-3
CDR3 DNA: TGTGCCATCAGTGAGTGGGACAGGCGGAATCAGCCCCAGCATTTT
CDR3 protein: CAISEWDRRNQPQHF